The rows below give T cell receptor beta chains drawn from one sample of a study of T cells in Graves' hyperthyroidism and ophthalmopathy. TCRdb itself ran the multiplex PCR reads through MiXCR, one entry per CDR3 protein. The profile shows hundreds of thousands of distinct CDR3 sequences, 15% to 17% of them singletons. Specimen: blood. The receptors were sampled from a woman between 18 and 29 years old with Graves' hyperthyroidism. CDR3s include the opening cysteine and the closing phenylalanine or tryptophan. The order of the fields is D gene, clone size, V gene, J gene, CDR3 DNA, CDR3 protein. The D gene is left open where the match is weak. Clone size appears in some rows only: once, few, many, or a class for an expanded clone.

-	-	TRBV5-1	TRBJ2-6	TGCGCCAGCAGCTCTCATCGTATTACGGACTCTGGGGCCAACGTCCTGACTTTC	CASSSHRITDSGANVLTF
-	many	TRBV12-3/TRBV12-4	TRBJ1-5	TGTGCCAGCAGCCTAGGCGCAGGGCTCCAGCATTTT	CASSLGAGLQHF
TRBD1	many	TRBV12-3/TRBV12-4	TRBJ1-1	TGTGCCAGCAGTCCAGAGACAGGGGTGAGCACTGAAGCTTTCTTT	CASSPETGVSTEAFF
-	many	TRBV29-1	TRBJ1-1	TGCAGCGTTGAAGAGGCAGCGAACACTGAAGCTTTCTTT	CSVEEAANTEAFF
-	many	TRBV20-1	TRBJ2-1	TGCAGTGCCCCGATGCGGGATGTACGTGGGGCTGAGCAGTTCTTC	CSAPMRDVRGAEQFF
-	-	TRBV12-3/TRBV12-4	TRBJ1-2	TGTGCCAGCAGCCGCAAACCGATAGGGACGGAAAAGAGTAGCTACACCTTC	CASSRKPIGTEKSSYTF
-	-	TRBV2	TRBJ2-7	TGTGCCAGCAGTGAAGGAGTGGCTTACGAGCAGTACTTC	CASSEGVAYEQYF
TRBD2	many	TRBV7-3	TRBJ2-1	TGTGCCAGCAGCCGACTAGCGGGAGCGGGGAATGAGCAGTTCTTC	CASSRLAGAGNEQFF
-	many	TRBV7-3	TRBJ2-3	TGTGCCAGCAGCTTTGGGGGGGCAAACACAGATACGCAGTATTTT	CASSFGGANTDTQYF
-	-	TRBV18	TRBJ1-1	TGTGCCAGCTCCACGGGGGGGGCAGTTATGAACACTGAAGCTTTCTTT	CASSTGGAVMNTEAFF
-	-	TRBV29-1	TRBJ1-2	TGCAGCGTTGTAACAGGGCATGGCTACACCTTC	CSVVTGHGYTF
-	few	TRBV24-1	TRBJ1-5	TGTGCCACCAGTGATTTGGGGAGTCAGCCCCAGCATTTT	CATSDLGSQPQHF
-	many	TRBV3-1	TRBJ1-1	TGTGCCAGCAGCCCCACACTTACGCATTGGAACACTGAAGCTTTCTTT	CASSPTLTHWNTEAFF
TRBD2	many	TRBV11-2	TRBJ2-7	TGTGCCAGCAGCTCAGGGACTAGCGGGAGGGGCGAGCAGTACTTC	CASSSGTSGRGEQYF
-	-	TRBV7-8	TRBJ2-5	TGTGCCAGCAGCTTAGGGGCAGGAGGCCAGGGGGAGACCCAGTACTTC	CASSLGAGGQGETQYF
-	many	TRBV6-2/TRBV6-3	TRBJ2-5	TGTGCCAGCAGTTACTCGGGAGAGACCCAGTACTTC	CASSYSGETQYF
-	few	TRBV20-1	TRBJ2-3	TGCAGTGCTAGTAACAGGGCGAGAGCAGATACGCAGTATTTT	CSASNRARADTQYF
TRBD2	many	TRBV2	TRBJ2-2	TGTGCCAGCAGTGAACTAGCGGCCACCGGGGAGCTGTTTTTT	CASSELAATGELFF
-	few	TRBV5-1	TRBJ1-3	TGCGCCAGCAGCTTGGTGAGCGAAGCCTCTGGAAACACCATATATTTT	CASSLVSEASGNTIYF
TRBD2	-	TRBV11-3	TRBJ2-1	TGTGCCAGCAGCACAGCCGGGGGGGCCGGGAATGAGCAGTTCTTC	CASSTAGGAGNEQFF
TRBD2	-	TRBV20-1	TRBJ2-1	TGCAGTGCTAGAGATCCGGGACTAGCGGGAGGCTACAATGAGCAGTTCTTC	CSARDPGLAGGYNEQFF
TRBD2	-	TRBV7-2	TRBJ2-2	TGTGCCAGCAGCTTAAGAGCGGGGGGGACCGGGGAGCTGTTTTTT	CASSLRAGGTGELFF
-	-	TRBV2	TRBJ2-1	TGTGCCAGCAGGCTACGGGGGAGTCTCGATGAGCAGTTCTTC	CASRLRGSLDEQFF
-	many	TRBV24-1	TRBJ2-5	TGTGCCACCAGTGATTTATCCCCCCAGGGCTCGGCCGGGGAGACCCAGTACTTC	CATSDLSPQGSAGETQYF
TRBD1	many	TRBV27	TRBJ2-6	TGTGCCAGCAGTCGGGACAGCTCAATCTCTGGGGCCAACGTCCTGACTTTC	CASSRDSSISGANVLTF
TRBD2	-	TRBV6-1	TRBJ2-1	TGTGCCAGCTTCCCCGGGACTAGCGGGGGGAATGAGCAGTTCTTC	CASFPGTSGGNEQFF
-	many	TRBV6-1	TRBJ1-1	TGTGCCAGCAGTGAAAAAAGGACAGAATTCACTGAAGCTTTCTTT	CASSEKRTEFTEAFF
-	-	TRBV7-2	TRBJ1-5	TGTGCCAGCAGCCTATGGGATGGGAAGGGACAGCCCCAGCATTTT	CASSLWDGKGQPQHF
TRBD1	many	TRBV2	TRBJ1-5	TGTGCCAGCAGTGGACAGGGAGGTCAGCCCCAGCATTTT	CASSGQGGQPQHF
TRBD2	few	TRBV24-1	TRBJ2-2	TGTGCCACCCGGAGCGCGGGAGGTACCGGGGAGCTGTTTTTT	CATRSAGGTGELFF
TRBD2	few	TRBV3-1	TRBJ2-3	TGTGCCAGCACCTTAGCAGCGGGAGGTGTAGATACGCAGTATTTT	CASTLAAGGVDTQYF
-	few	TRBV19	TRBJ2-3	TGTGCCAGTAGTCCGGCAAAGGATACGCAGTATTTT	CASSPAKDTQYF
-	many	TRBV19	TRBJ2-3	TGTGCCAGTAGTGGCCGACATACCCTTAGCACAGATACGCAGTATTTT	CASSGRHTLSTDTQYF
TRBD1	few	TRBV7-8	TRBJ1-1	TGTGCCAGCAGTGGGAGGACAGGGGGCCCTACATTCGAAGCTTTCTTT	CASSGRTGGPTFEAFF
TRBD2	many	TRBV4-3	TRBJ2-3	TGCGCCAGCAGCCTGACTAGCGGGGGTTACACAGATACGCAGTATTTT	CASSLTSGGYTDTQYF
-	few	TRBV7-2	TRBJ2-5	TGTGCCAGCAGCTCCACTAGTTTCGAGACCCAGTACTTC	CASSSTSFETQYF
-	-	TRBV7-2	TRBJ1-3	TGTGCCAGCAGCTTAGGATCAGTCTCTGGAAACACCATATATTTT	CASSLGSVSGNTIYF
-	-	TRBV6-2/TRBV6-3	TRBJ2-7	TGTGCCAGCAGTTACACTGGCCCCGGCTCCTACGAGCAGTACTTC	CASSYTGPGSYEQYF
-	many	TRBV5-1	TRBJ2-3	TGCGCCAGCAGCGGCGGCGTCAGCGCAGATACGCAGTATTTT	CASSGGVSADTQYF
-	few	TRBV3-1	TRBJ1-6	TGTGCCAGCAGCCAAGCAAGCGCCGGCCTTTCACCCCTCCACTTT	CASSQASAGLSPLHF
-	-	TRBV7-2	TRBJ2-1	TGTGCCAGCAGTGAGGGGGGTGGAACGGCCTACAATGAGCAGTTCTTC	CASSEGGGTAYNEQFF
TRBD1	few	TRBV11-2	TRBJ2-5	TGTGCCAGCAGCTCCGGGGACAGAATTATCCAAGAGACCCAGTACTTC	CASSSGDRIIQETQYF
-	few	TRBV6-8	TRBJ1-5	TGTGCCAGCAGTTACTCCCTGAGGGAGGGTTATAGCAATCAGCCCCAGCATTTT	CASSYSLREGYSNQPQHF
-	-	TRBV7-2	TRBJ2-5	TGTGCCAGCAGGCCCGGGGTGGGAGAGACCCAGTACTTC	CASRPGVGETQYF
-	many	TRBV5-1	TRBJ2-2	TGCGCCAGCAGCTTACCGCAGGGAAAAGGGAACACCGGGGAGCTGTTTTTT	CASSLPQGKGNTGELFF
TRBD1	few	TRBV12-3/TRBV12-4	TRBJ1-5	TGTGCCAGCAGGGGGAACAGGGGGGGGGGCAATCAGCCCCAGCATTTT	CASRGNRGGGNQPQHF
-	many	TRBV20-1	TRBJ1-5	TGCAGTGCTCCGCTGGGCATTTCAAATAGCAATCAGCCCCAGCATTTT	CSAPLGISNSNQPQHF
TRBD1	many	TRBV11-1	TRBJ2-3	TGTGCCAGCAGCGCCGACAGGGCTAGCACAGATACGCAGTATTTT	CASSADRASTDTQYF
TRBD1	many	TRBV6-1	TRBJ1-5	TGTGCCAGCAGAAACACCTGGACAGGGGGACAGCCCCAGCATTTT	CASRNTWTGGQPQHF
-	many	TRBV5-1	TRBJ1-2	TGCGCCAGCAGCTTGGACCAGGGTTATGGCTACACCTTC	CASSLDQGYGYTF
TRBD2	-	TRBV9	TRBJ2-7	TGTGCCAGCAGCTTAAGCGGGGGGTTCGGATACGAGCAGTACTTC	CASSLSGGFGYEQYF
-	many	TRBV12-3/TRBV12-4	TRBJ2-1	TGTGCCAGCAGTTTGTTTTCACAGGACAATGAGCAGTTCTTC	CASSLFSQDNEQFF
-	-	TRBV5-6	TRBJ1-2	TGTGCCAGCAGTCTGTCGGCGGACTATGGCTACACCTTC	CASSLSADYGYTF
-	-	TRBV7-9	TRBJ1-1	TGTGCCACTCACGTAGGCGACACTGAAGCTTTCTTT	CATHVGDTEAFF
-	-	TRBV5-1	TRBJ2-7	TGCGCCAGCAGCCGAACGGGTTACGAGCAGTACTTC	CASSRTGYEQYF
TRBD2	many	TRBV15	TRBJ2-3	TGTGCCACCAGCAGACGACAGTTAGCGGGACCTACAGGAGATACGCAGTATTTT	CATSRRQLAGPTGDTQYF
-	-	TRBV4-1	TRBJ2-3	TGCGCCAGCAGCTCCCGGGGGGCAGGCACAGATACGCAGTATTTT	CASSSRGAGTDTQYF
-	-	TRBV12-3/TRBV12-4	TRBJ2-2	TGTGCCAGCAGTTTGGAGGGTAGGACCGGGGAGCTGTTTTTT	CASSLEGRTGELFF
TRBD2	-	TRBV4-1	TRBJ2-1	TGCGCCAGCAGCCGCTTGACAGGGTTTGTTAGCGGGAGGCCTGGGAATGAGCAGTTCTTC	CASSRLTGFVSGRPGNEQFF